The present entry profiles one T cell receptor (beta chain) with its context. Trimming at V came to 5 bases and at J to 5 bases, leaving 4 bases not matched to a gene. The CDR3 runs 14 residues. In germline, CDR1 is MDHEN, CDR2 SYDVKM. The data belong to a study of blood T cell repertoires in COVID-19. Study-wide background: PBMCs, B-cell-depleted T cells, or T cells were the source of the cDNA or gDNA that made up the material.

Authors' data handling: Scientists estimated how many nucleated cells there were by amplifying reference gene primers. The repertoire was sequenced with immunoSEQ multiplex PCR; TCRdb's copy has only in-frame clones and lacks some. The D gene and trimming were derived from the DNA, and the V and J assignments and clone size from that table. The sample contains around 150,000 clones, about 72% of which appear only once. Specimen: peripheral blood. The sequence was collected from a man aged 60 to 75 who had recovered from COVID-19. The chain is built from TRBV28 and TRBJ2-5, with TRBD2 matching 11 bases. In DNA, the CDR3 is TGTGCCAGCAGTACGTCTAGCGGGAGGGAGACCCAGTACTTC. Protein: CASSTSSGRETQYF.